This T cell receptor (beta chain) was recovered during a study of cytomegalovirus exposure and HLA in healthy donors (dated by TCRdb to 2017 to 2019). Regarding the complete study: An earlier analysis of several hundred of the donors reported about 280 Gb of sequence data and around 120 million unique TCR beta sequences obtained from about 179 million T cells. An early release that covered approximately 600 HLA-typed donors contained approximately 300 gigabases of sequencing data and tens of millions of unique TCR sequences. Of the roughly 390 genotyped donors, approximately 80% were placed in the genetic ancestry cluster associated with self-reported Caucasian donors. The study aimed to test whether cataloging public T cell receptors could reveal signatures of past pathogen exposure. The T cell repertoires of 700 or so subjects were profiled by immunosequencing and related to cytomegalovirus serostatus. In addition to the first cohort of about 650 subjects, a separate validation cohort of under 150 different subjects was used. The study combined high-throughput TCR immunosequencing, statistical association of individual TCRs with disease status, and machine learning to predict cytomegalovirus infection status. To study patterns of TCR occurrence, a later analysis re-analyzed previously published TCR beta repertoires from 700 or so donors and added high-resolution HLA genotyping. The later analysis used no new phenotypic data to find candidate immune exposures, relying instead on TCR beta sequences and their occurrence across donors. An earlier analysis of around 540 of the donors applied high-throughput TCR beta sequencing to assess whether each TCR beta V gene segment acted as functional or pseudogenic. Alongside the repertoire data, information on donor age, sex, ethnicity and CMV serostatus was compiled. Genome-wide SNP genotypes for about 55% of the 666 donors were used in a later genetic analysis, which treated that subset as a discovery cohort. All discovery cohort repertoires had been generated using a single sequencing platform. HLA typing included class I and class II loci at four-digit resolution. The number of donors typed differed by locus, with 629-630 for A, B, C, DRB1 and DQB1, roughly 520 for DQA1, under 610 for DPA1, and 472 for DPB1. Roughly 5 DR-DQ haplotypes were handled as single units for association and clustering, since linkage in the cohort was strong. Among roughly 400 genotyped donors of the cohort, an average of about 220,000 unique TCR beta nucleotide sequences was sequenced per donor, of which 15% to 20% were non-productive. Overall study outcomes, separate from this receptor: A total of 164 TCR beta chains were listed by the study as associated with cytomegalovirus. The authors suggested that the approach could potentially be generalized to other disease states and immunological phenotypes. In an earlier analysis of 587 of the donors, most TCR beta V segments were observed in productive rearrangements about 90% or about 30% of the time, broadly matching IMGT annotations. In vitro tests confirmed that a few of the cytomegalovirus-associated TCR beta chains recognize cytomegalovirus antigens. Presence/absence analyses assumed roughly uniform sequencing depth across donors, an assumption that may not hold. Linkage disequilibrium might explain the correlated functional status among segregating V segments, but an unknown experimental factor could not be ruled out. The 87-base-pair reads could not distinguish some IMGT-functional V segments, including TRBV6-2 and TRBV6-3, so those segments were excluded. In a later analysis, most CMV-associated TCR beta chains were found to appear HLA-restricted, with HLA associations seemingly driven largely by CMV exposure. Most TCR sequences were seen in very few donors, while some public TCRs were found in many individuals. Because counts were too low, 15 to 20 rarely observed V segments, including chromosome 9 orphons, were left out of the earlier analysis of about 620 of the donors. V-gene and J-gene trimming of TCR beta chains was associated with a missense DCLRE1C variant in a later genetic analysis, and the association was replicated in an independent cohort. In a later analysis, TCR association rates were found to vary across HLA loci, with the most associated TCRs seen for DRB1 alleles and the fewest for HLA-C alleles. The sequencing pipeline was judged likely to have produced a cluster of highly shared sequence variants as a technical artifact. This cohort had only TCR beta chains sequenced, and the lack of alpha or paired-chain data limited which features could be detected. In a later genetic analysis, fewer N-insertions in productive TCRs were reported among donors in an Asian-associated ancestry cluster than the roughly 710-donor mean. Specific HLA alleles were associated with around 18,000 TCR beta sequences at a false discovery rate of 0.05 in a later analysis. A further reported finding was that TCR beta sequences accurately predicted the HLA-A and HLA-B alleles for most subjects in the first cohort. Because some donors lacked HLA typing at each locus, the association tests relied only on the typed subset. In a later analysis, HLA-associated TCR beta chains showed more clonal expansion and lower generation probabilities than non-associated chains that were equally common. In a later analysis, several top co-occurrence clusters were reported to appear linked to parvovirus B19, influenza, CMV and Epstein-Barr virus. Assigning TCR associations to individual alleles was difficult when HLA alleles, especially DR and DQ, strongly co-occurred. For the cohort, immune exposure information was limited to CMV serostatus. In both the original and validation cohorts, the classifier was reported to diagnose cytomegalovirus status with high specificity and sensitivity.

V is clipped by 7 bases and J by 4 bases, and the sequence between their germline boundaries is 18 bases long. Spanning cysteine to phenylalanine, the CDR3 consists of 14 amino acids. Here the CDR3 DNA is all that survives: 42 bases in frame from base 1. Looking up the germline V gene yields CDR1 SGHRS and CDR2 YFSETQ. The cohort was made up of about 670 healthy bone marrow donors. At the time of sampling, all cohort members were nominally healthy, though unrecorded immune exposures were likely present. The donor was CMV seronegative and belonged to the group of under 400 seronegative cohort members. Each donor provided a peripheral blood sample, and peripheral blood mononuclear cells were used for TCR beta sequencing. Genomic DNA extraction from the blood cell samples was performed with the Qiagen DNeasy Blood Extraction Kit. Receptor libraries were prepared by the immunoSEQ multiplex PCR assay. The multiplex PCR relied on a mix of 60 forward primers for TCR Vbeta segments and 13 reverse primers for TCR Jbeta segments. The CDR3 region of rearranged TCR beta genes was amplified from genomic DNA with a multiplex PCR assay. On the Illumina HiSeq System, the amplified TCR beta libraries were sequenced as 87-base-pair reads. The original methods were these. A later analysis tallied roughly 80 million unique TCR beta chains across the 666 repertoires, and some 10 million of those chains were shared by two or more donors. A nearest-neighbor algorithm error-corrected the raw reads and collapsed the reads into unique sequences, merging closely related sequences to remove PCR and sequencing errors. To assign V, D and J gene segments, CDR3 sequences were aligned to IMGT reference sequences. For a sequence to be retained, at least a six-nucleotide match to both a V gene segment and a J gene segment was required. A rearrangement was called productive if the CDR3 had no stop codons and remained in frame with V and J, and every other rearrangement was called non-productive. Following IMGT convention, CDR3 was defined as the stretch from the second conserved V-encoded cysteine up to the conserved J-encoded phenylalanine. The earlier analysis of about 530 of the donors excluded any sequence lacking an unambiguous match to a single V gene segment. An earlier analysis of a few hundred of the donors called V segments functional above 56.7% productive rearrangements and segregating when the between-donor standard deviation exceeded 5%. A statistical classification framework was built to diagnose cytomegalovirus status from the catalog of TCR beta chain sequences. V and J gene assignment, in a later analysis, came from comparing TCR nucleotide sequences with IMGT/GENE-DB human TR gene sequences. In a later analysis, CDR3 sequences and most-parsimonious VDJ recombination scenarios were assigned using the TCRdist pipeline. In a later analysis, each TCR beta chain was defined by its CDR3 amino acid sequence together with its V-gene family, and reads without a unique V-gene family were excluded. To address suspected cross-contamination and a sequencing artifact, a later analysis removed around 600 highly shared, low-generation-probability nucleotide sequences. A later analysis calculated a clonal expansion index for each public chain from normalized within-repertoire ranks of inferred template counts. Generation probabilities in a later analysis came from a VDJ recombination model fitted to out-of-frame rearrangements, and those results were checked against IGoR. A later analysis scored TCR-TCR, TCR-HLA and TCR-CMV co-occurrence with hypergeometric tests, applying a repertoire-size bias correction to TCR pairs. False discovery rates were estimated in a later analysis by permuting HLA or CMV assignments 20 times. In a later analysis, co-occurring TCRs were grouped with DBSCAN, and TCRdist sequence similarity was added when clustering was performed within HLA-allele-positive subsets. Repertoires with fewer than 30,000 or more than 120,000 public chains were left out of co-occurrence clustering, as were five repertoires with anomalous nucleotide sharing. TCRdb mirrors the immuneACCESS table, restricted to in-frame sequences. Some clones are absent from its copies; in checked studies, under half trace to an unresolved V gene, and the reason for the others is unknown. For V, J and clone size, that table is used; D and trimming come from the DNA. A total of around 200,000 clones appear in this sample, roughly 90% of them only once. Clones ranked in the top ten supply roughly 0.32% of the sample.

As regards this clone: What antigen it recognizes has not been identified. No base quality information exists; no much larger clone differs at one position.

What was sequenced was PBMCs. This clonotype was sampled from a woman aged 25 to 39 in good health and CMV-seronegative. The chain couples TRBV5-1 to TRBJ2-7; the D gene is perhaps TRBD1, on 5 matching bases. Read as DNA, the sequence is TGCGCCAGCGGATCAAACCCTGGGGCTTACGAGCAGTACTTC. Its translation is CASGSNPGAYEQYF.